What follows describes a single T cell receptor (beta chain). Antigen: not known. At one end, the junction sequence differs from germline, possibly due to a read error. The sequenced template was cDNA made from the entire isolated RNA. This table comes from immunoSEQ multiplex PCR, and its TCRdb copy is limited to in-frame clones, with some not included. The sample holds over 300,000 clones, 8% seen once. These data come from a study of beta chain features in type 1 diabetes. Study results and limitations: Type 1 diabetes patients showed a moderate but significant shortening of TCRB CDR3s in all four CD4+ subsets.

This CDR3 region has 13 residues. CDR1 is SSHAT, CDR2 FNYEAQ, per germline (reference sequence). This clonotype originated in a woman aged 18-35 years in good health. The specimen sequenced was central memory CD4+ T cells from blood. The rearrangement uses TRBV7-7 and TRBJ1-1; D is ambiguous. The CDR3 DNA reads as TGTGCTAGCAGCCCAAGCCCGAACACTGAAGCTTTCTTT. Protein sequence: CASSPSPNTEAFF.